The rows below give T cell receptor beta chains drawn from one sample of a study of response to subunit inactivated influenza vaccine. TCRdb independently ran MiXCR on the RT-PCR reads; one entry per CDR3 protein. The repertoire has around 320,000 distinct CDR3 sequences, roughly 22% of them found once; the top ten carry 10%. Sequenced here: PBMCs from blood, sampled about 20 months after vaccination. Source of these receptors: a man between 50 and 69 years old who received an inactivated influenza vaccine. The CDR3 runs from the conserved cysteine through the conserved F or W. Rows may omit the clone size; those that give it use once, few, many or a size class.

j_call clone_size v_call cdr3_aa
TRBJ2-7 few TRBV12-3/TRBV12-4 CASKPALRRQGDTYEQYF
TRBJ1-5 - TRBV30 CAWSAHRGQPQHF
TRBJ2-7 - TRBV4-1 CASSQGDWTGSYEQYF
TRBJ2-1 few TRBV7-8 CASSLVGYNEQFF
TRBJ2-7 many TRBV5-1 CASSLAGNYEQYF
TRBJ2-1 - TRBV2 CASRPGLGNNEQFF
TRBJ2-3 few TRBV6-1 CASRTRTSTDTQYF
TRBJ1-6 many TRBV12-3/TRBV12-4 CASSLGQGGSPLHF
TRBJ2-2 - TRBV14 CASSQDVGRAGELFF
TRBJ2-7 few TRBV6-1 CASSEAERGHEQYF
TRBJ1-1 many TRBV12-3/TRBV12-4 CASRQEPPVGNTEAFF
TRBJ2-3 - TRBV5-1 CASSLAAGVTDTQYF
TRBJ1-2 many TRBV20-1 CSASQGLVADSYTF
TRBJ1-5 - TRBV15 CATSRDASQPQHF
TRBJ1-2 - TRBV7-2 CASSFLDRPRYGYTF
TRBJ1-2 - TRBV20-1 CSANQGARSGYTF
TRBJ2-3 - TRBV29-1 CSVDGQSTDTQYF
TRBJ2-1 few TRBV5-5 CASSLRVSGGSSYNEQFF
TRBJ1-5 - TRBV3-1 CASTQGHSNQPQHF
TRBJ2-3 - TRBV20-1 CSAVILSGTTDTQYF
TRBJ2-1 - TRBV24-1 CATMSAQASDEQFF
TRBJ1-5 few TRBV29-1 CSVGDSRNQPQHF
TRBJ2-4 few TRBV6-2/TRBV6-3 CASSYGQAVKNIQYF
TRBJ1-1 - TRBV7-8 CASSSGQAVAFF
TRBJ2-1 - TRBV5-1 CASSLDSGGINEQFF
TRBJ2-2 many TRBV11-2 CASSLDRAGELFF
TRBJ1-5 few TRBV12-3/TRBV12-4 CASTGGAIANQPQHF
TRBJ1-5 few TRBV19 CASSIGGGPSNQPQHF
TRBJ2-2 - TRBV11-1 CASSLVEGTFTGELFF
TRBJ1-5 few TRBV12-2 CASRLILGSWGPQHF
TRBJ1-2 - TRBV28 CASRRDSYGYTF
TRBJ2-2 - TRBV12-3/TRBV12-4 CASSPSGGVTGELFF
TRBJ2-5 - TRBV2 CASSVETQYF
TRBJ2-2 - TRBV5-6 CASSFEENTGELFF
TRBJ1-5 - TRBV7-2 CASSLLGQASNQPQHF
TRBJ1-1 - TRBV29-1 CSVDLFSEAFF
TRBJ2-5 - TRBV5-6 CASSLAASGAQETQYF
TRBJ2-7 - TRBV27 CASSLSPSFYEQYF
TRBJ1-1 - TRBV5-1 CASGEGVNTEAFF
TRBJ1-2 many TRBV4-2 CASSRDRVYGYTF
TRBJ1-2 - TRBV12-3/TRBV12-4 CASSLLQGRNYGYTF
TRBJ2-5 few TRBV30 CAWDPGHRETQYF
TRBJ2-2 - TRBV4-3 CASSQVHGGAGELFF
TRBJ1-1 few TRBV11-2 CASSLDISGAEALNTEAFF
TRBJ2-1 - TRBV4-1 CASSQDRGSDYNEQFF
TRBJ2-7 - TRBV6-2/TRBV6-3 CASNNPGQGYEQYF
TRBJ1-2 - TRBV4-3 CASSRGLEAYYGYTF
TRBJ1-1 many TRBV12-3/TRBV12-4 CASRPGQGKWTFF
TRBJ1-4 many TRBV29-1 CSVGRGYNEKLFF
TRBJ2-1 many TRBV12-3/TRBV12-4 CASSLFGQGYNEQFF
TRBJ1-4 - TRBV4-3 CASSQAATNEKLSF
TRBJ1-3 - TRBV2 CASTRVRGLGGPGNTIYF
TRBJ2-1 - TRBV27 CASSMFDEQFF
TRBJ2-2 - TRBV5-1 CASSLELAANTGELFF
TRBJ2-7 - TRBV5-1 CASSFGGQSYEQYF